This T cell receptor (beta chain) emerged from a study of identical twins. Trimming pared 0 bases from V and 4 bases from J, leaving 3 bases between. The V gene's germline CDR1 is MNHEY and CDR2 SVGEGT. The CDR3 consists of 13 residues. Points from the study as a whole: Without tracking the same donors, conclusions rested on cross-sectional statistical analysis. Excess sharing between twins was weaker in beta out-of-frame sequences. Cord blood beta clonotypes present at high abundance carried fewer insertions; no such pattern appeared in memory repertoires.

Template switching supplied a universal primer site; unique molecular identifiers were carried on the cDNA. TCRdb ran MiXCR on the 5' RACE reads and lists one entry per CDR3 protein. Of a few hundred thousand distinct CDR3 sequences listed, around a tenth are singletons. This clonotype was counted many times. What it binds is not known. These same records also appear under a second study, on yellow fever vaccine responses in identical twins.

This sequence originates from a woman aged 18-29 years in good health. The chain links TRBV6-2 or TRBV6-3 to TRBJ2-2; D is undetermined. The sample consisted of PBMCs. The DNA for the CDR3 is TGTGCCAGCAGTTACTCGGGCACCGGGGAGCTGTTTTTT. Protein sequence: CASSYSGTGELFF.